This TCR beta chain was recorded in a study of early T cells in non-severe SARS-CoV-2 infection. Overall study: Chains from this unsorted whole-blood bulk RNA could not be paired.

This CDR3 has 13 amino acids. Trimming cost V 2 bases and J 4 bases, with 9 bases left between them. Germline V CDR1 and CDR2: SQVTM, ANQGSEA. Individual cDNA molecules each received unique molecular identifiers attached to them. TCRdb itself ran the 5' RACE reads through MiXCR, one entry per CDR3 protein. The sample holds tens of thousands of distinct CDR3 sequences, over 8% seen once. This clonotype has only a few counts. The source was whole blood, collected at baseline. The V and J genes are TRBV29-1 and TRBJ1-5, with a possible D match to TRBD1 (5 bases). The sequence came from an adult who was a healthcare worker with PCR-confirmed SARS-CoV-2 infection or an uninfected control (not recorded which). In nucleotides, the CDR3 is TGCAGCGTTGAAATAGGGGTGAATCAGCCCCAGCATTTT. It yields the protein CSVEIGVNQPQHF.